The rows below give T cell receptor beta chains drawn from one sample of a study of Graves' ophthalmopathy and Graves' hyperthyroidism. TCRdb ran MiXCR on the multiplex PCR reads and lists one entry per CDR3 protein. The repertoire has roughly 500,000 distinct CDR3 sequences, approximately 15% of them found once; the top ten carry 8% to 10%. Sequencing was performed on blood. These receptor sequences come from a woman aged 25 to 39 with Graves' ophthalmopathy. CDR3s include the opening cysteine and the closing phenylalanine or tryptophan. Each record gives: CDR3 protein, CDR3 DNA, D gene, J gene, V gene, clone size. D genes are given only for firm matches. A clone size is listed for some rows: how often the clone was seen (once, few, many), or a class if it is expanded.

CDR3aa: CASRRYTAEAFF; CDR3nt: TGTGCCAGCAGGCGATACACCGCTGAAGCTTTCTTT; d_gene: NA; j_gene: TRBJ1-1; v_gene: TRBV11-2; abundance: many
CDR3aa: CASRTGQFYGYTF; CDR3nt: TGTGCCAGCAGAACGGGACAGTTCTATGGCTACACCTTC; d_gene: TRBD1; j_gene: TRBJ1-2; v_gene: TRBV6-1; abundance: NA
CDR3aa: CASSESPIPPRGYTF; CDR3nt: TGTGCCAGCAGTGAATCCCCCATCCCACCGCGTGGCTACACCTTC; d_gene: NA; j_gene: TRBJ1-2; v_gene: TRBV25-1; abundance: many
CDR3aa: CASSLGPPFYEQYF; CDR3nt: TGTGCCAGCAGTTTGGGACCTCCCTTCTACGAGCAGTACTTC; d_gene: NA; j_gene: TRBJ2-7; v_gene: TRBV28; abundance: NA
CDR3aa: CASSLSGQQSYTF; CDR3nt: TGTGCCAGCAGCTTATCGGGACAGCAGAGCTACACCTTC; d_gene: TRBD1; j_gene: TRBJ1-2; v_gene: TRBV7-9; abundance: many
CDR3aa: CASRRTGTSPLHF; CDR3nt: TGTGCCAGCAGACGGACAGGGACTTCACCCCTCCACTTT; d_gene: TRBD1; j_gene: TRBJ1-6; v_gene: TRBV13; abundance: NA
CDR3aa: CASSVGPTLKGLNIQYF; CDR3nt: TGTGCCAGCAGCGTAGGACCAACCTTAAAGGGGTTAAACATTCAGTACTTC; d_gene: NA; j_gene: TRBJ2-4; v_gene: TRBV9; abundance: many
CDR3aa: CASSYSSGPAYEQYF; CDR3nt: TGTGCCAGCAGTTACTCGTCCGGTCCAGCATACGAGCAGTACTTC; d_gene: NA; j_gene: TRBJ2-7; v_gene: TRBV6-5; abundance: many
CDR3aa: CASTQVGQESTGELFF; CDR3nt: TGTGCCAGCACCCAAGTGGGACAGGAGAGCACCGGGGAGCTGTTTTTT; d_gene: TRBD1; j_gene: TRBJ2-2; v_gene: TRBV11-2; abundance: many
CDR3aa: CASSLWGHRNYGYTF; CDR3nt: TGTGCCAGCAGTTTATGGGGTCACAGGAATTATGGCTACACCTTC; d_gene: NA; j_gene: TRBJ1-2; v_gene: TRBV28; abundance: many
CDR3aa: CASSELGQGTQHF; CDR3nt: TGTGCCAGCAGTGAGTTGGGACAGGGAACCCAGCATTTT; d_gene: TRBD1; j_gene: TRBJ1-5; v_gene: TRBV6-1; abundance: many
CDR3aa: CASSLGRTYNSPLHF; CDR3nt: TGTGCCAGCAGCTTGGGCAGGACGTATAATTCACCCCTCCACTTT; d_gene: NA; j_gene: TRBJ1-6; v_gene: TRBV5-5; abundance: many
CDR3aa: CACSPGQPNQPQHF; CDR3nt: TGTGCCTGCAGCCCAGGACAGCCCAATCAGCCCCAGCATTTT; d_gene: NA; j_gene: TRBJ1-5; v_gene: TRBV12-3/TRBV12-4; abundance: NA
CDR3aa: CASGEGIRSPLHF; CDR3nt: TGTGCCAGCGGAGAGGGGATTCGGTCACCCCTCCACTTT; d_gene: NA; j_gene: TRBJ1-6; v_gene: TRBV6-1; abundance: many
CDR3aa: CASSLGDSRFYGYTF; CDR3nt: TGTGCCAGCAGTTTAGGGGACAGTCGCTTCTATGGCTACACCTTC; d_gene: TRBD1; j_gene: TRBJ1-2; v_gene: TRBV12-3/TRBV12-4; abundance: many
CDR3aa: CSPQDHEQYF; CDR3nt: TGCAGTCCCCAGGACCACGAGCAGTACTTC; d_gene: NA; j_gene: TRBJ2-7; v_gene: TRBV20-1; abundance: many
CDR3aa: CASSFGMGQEEGETF; CDR3nt: TGTGCCAGCAGTTTTGGTATGGGACAGGAGGAGGGGGAAACCTTC; d_gene: TRBD1; j_gene: TRBJ1-2; v_gene: TRBV12-3/TRBV12-4; abundance: many
CDR3aa: CASSPSSLGGYTF; CDR3nt: TGTGCCAGCAGTCCTTCCTCCCTTGGGGGCTACACCTTC; d_gene: NA; j_gene: TRBJ1-2; v_gene: TRBV12-3/TRBV12-4; abundance: many
CDR3aa: CASSQDEGLARTQYF; CDR3nt: TGTGCCAGCAGCCAAGATGAGGGACTAGCACGGACCCAGTACTTC; d_gene: TRBD2; j_gene: TRBJ2-5; v_gene: TRBV3-1; abundance: few
CDR3aa: CASSSRMYYEQYF; CDR3nt: TGTGCCAGCAGTTCCCGGATGTACTACGAGCAGTACTTC; d_gene: NA; j_gene: TRBJ2-7; v_gene: TRBV28; abundance: NA
CDR3aa: CSAGDINYGYTF; CDR3nt: TGCAGTGCTGGGGACATTAACTATGGCTACACCTTC; d_gene: NA; j_gene: TRBJ1-2; v_gene: TRBV20-1; abundance: many
CDR3aa: CASSRAGVDSETQYF; CDR3nt: TGTGCCAGCAGTCGAGCGGGAGTAGATTCGGAGACCCAGTACTTC; d_gene: TRBD2; j_gene: TRBJ2-5; v_gene: TRBV6-2/TRBV6-3; abundance: few
CDR3aa: CASSYAIPGPGNQPQHF; CDR3nt: TGTGCCAGCAGTTACGCGATACCGGGACCTGGCAATCAGCCCCAGCATTTT; d_gene: NA; j_gene: TRBJ1-5; v_gene: TRBV6-2/TRBV6-3; abundance: many
CDR3aa: CASTPALDETQYF; CDR3nt: TGTGCCAGCACCCCTGCCCTAGACGAGACCCAGTACTTC; d_gene: NA; j_gene: TRBJ2-5; v_gene: TRBV6-1; abundance: few
CDR3aa: CSAREPLAGGVGELFF; CDR3nt: TGCAGTGCTAGAGAGCCCCTAGCGGGAGGGGTCGGGGAGCTGTTTTTT; d_gene: TRBD2; j_gene: TRBJ2-2; v_gene: TRBV20-1; abundance: many
CDR3aa: CAWSVEGNTGELFF; CDR3nt: TGTGCCTGGAGTGTAGAGGGCAACACCGGGGAGCTGTTTTTT; d_gene: NA; j_gene: TRBJ2-2; v_gene: TRBV30; abundance: many
CDR3aa: CASSYDRGAHEQYF; CDR3nt: TGTGCCAGCAGTTACGATCGGGGGGCCCACGAGCAGTACTTC; d_gene: NA; j_gene: TRBJ2-7; v_gene: TRBV6-5; abundance: many
CDR3aa: CASSSPGTGLYEQYF; CDR3nt: TGTGCCAGCAGTTCGCCCGGGACAGGGCTATACGAGCAGTACTTC; d_gene: TRBD1; j_gene: TRBJ2-7; v_gene: TRBV28; abundance: NA
CDR3aa: CASTYGGTGGYSSYNSPLHF; CDR3nt: TGTGCCAGCACCTACGGGGGGACAGGGGGCTATAGCTCCTATAATTCACCCCTCCACTTT; d_gene: TRBD1; j_gene: TRBJ1-6; v_gene: TRBV6-1; abundance: many
CDR3aa: CASSLFLDPETQYF; CDR3nt: TGTGCCAGCAGTTTGTTCTTGGACCCAGAGACCCAGTACTTC; d_gene: NA; j_gene: TRBJ2-5; v_gene: TRBV12-3/TRBV12-4; abundance: many
CDR3aa: CASTFTMTSGRNPNTGELFF; CDR3nt: TGTGCCAGCACCTTCACAATGACTAGCGGGAGGAATCCGAACACCGGGGAGCTGTTTTTT; d_gene: TRBD2; j_gene: TRBJ2-2; v_gene: TRBV13; abundance: many
CDR3aa: CASKLSAQMNTEAFF; CDR3nt: TGTGCCAGTAAACTTTCAGCACAAATGAACACTGAAGCTTTCTTT; d_gene: NA; j_gene: TRBJ1-1; v_gene: TRBV19; abundance: many
CDR3aa: CASSEALWGAGELFF; CDR3nt: TGTGCCAGCAGTGAAGCGCTTTGGGGGGCCGGGGAGCTGTTTTTT; d_gene: NA; j_gene: TRBJ2-2; v_gene: TRBV2; abundance: few
CDR3aa: CASSEAPAETQYF; CDR3nt: TGTGCCAGCAGTGAAGCTCCTGCGGAGACCCAGTACTTC; d_gene: NA; j_gene: TRBJ2-5; v_gene: TRBV6-1; abundance: many
CDR3aa: CASSVPSDQAFF; CDR3nt: TGTGCCAGCAGCGTACCATCGGACCAAGCTTTCTTT; d_gene: NA; j_gene: TRBJ1-1; v_gene: TRBV6-1; abundance: many
CDR3aa: CSARRARLGTQYF; CDR3nt: TGCAGTGCTAGGAGGGCGAGGCTCGGGACCCAGTACTTC; d_gene: NA; j_gene: TRBJ2-5; v_gene: TRBV20-1; abundance: NA
CDR3aa: CASSFQGGSSGYTF; CDR3nt: TGTGCCAGCAGTTTTCAGGGGGGGTCTAGCGGCTACACCTTC; d_gene: TRBD1; j_gene: TRBJ1-2; v_gene: TRBV27; abundance: many
CDR3aa: CASSLVESTEAFF; CDR3nt: TGTGCCAGCAGTTTAGTCGAGAGCACTGAAGCTTTCTTT; d_gene: NA; j_gene: TRBJ1-1; v_gene: TRBV27; abundance: many
CDR3aa: CASSSTGRVTQETQYF; CDR3nt: TGTGCCAGCAGTTCCACCGGGCGGGTAACCCAAGAGACCCAGTACTTC; d_gene: NA; j_gene: TRBJ2-5; v_gene: TRBV28; abundance: many
CDR3aa: CASSYRTADQPQHF; CDR3nt: TGTGCCAGCAGTTACCGGACAGCGGATCAGCCCCAGCATTTT; d_gene: NA; j_gene: TRBJ1-5; v_gene: TRBV6-5; abundance: NA
CDR3aa: CASSFQGPRETQYF; CDR3nt: TGTGCCAGCAGTTTTCAGGGGCCACGGGAGACCCAGTACTTC; d_gene: NA; j_gene: TRBJ2-5; v_gene: TRBV12-3/TRBV12-4; abundance: NA
CDR3aa: CASSNLTGHYEQYF; CDR3nt: TGCGCCAGCAGCAATCTGACGGGACACTACGAGCAGTACTTC; d_gene: NA; j_gene: TRBJ2-7; v_gene: TRBV5-1; abundance: many
CDR3aa: CATDRENTEAFF; CDR3nt: TGTGCCACAGACAGGGAGAACACTGAAGCTTTCTTT; d_gene: TRBD1; j_gene: TRBJ1-1; v_gene: TRBV30; abundance: many
CDR3aa: CASSLGGDNYGYTF; CDR3nt: TGTGCCAGCAGTTTAGGAGGGGATAACTATGGCTACACCTTC; d_gene: NA; j_gene: TRBJ1-2; v_gene: TRBV28; abundance: many
CDR3aa: CATGGSGTSGGHTGELFF; CDR3nt: TGTGCCACCGGGGGATCCGGGACTAGCGGGGGACACACCGGGGAGCTGTTTTTT; d_gene: TRBD2; j_gene: TRBJ2-2; v_gene: TRBV6-2/TRBV6-3; abundance: many
CDR3aa: CASIRRGASTYEQYF; CDR3nt: TGTGCCAGCATAAGGAGGGGAGCTTCTACTTACGAGCAGTACTTC; d_gene: NA; j_gene: TRBJ2-7; v_gene: TRBV6-1; abundance: many
CDR3aa: CASSIQDRFYEQYF; CDR3nt: TGTGCCAGCAGTATCCAAGACAGATTTTACGAGCAGTACTTC; d_gene: NA; j_gene: TRBJ2-7; v_gene: TRBV12-3/TRBV12-4; abundance: many
CDR3aa: CAWRPGNTEAFF; CDR3nt: TGTGCCTGGAGGCCGGGAAACACTGAAGCTTTCTTT; d_gene: NA; j_gene: TRBJ1-1; v_gene: TRBV30; abundance: NA
CDR3aa: CSATQGSPLRSGNTIYF; CDR3nt: TGCAGTGCAACACAGGGGTCCCCACTACGCTCTGGAAACACCATATATTTT; d_gene: TRBD1; j_gene: TRBJ1-3; v_gene: TRBV20-1; abundance: few
CDR3aa: CASSYEGIDGYTF; CDR3nt: TGTGCCAGCAGTTATGAGGGGATCGATGGCTACACCTTC; d_gene: NA; j_gene: TRBJ1-2; v_gene: TRBV6-2/TRBV6-3; abundance: few
CDR3aa: CSAPTGMETEAFF; CDR3nt: TGCAGTGCTCCTACAGGGATGGAGACTGAAGCTTTCTTT; d_gene: NA; j_gene: TRBJ1-1; v_gene: TRBV20-1; abundance: many
CDR3aa: CASSLSAVNTEAFF; CDR3nt: TGCGCCAGCAGCTTGTCTGCAGTGAACACTGAAGCTTTCTTT; d_gene: NA; j_gene: TRBJ1-1; v_gene: TRBV5-1; abundance: many
CDR3aa: CASREDSGVLSYEQYF; CDR3nt: TGTGCCAGCAGGGAAGATAGCGGCGTCCTCTCCTACGAGCAGTACTTC; d_gene: NA; j_gene: TRBJ2-7; v_gene: TRBV6-9; abundance: many
CDR3aa: CASSLATGVPTYEQYF; CDR3nt: TGTGCCAGCAGCTTAGCCACCGGGGTACCAACCTACGAGCAGTACTTC; d_gene: NA; j_gene: TRBJ2-7; v_gene: TRBV11-1; abundance: many
CDR3aa: CASSPPGGTLSEQYF; CDR3nt: TGTGCCAGCAGCCCCCCCGGCGGGACCCTCTCCGAGCAGTACTTC; d_gene: NA; j_gene: TRBJ2-7; v_gene: TRBV12-3/TRBV12-4; abundance: many
CDR3aa: CASSHYEQYF; CDR3nt: TGTGCCAGCTCTCACTACGAGCAGTACTTC; d_gene: NA; j_gene: TRBJ2-7; v_gene: TRBV6-1; abundance: many
CDR3aa: CASRQGGASPPYEQYF; CDR3nt: TGTGCCAGCAGACAAGGCGGGGCTAGTCCCCCCTACGAGCAGTACTTC; d_gene: NA; j_gene: TRBJ2-7; v_gene: TRBV11-2; abundance: many
CDR3aa: CASSSGQGSNQPQHF; CDR3nt: TGTGCCAGCAGTTCGGGACAGGGGTCCAATCAGCCCCAGCATTTT; d_gene: TRBD1; j_gene: TRBJ1-5; v_gene: TRBV28; abundance: many
CDR3aa: CASSEFRALISYEQYF; CDR3nt: TGTGCCAGCAGCGAGTTCCGGGCCCTCATCTCCTACGAGCAGTACTTC; d_gene: NA; j_gene: TRBJ2-7; v_gene: TRBV28; abundance: many